Sequencing of this TCR beta chain was carried out in a study of blood T cells in healthy people across ages. This clonotype was counted only a few times. Combining a sample-barcoded 5' primer with a J-beta primer mix, a second PCR ran for 7 to 11 cycles. Every single cDNA molecule received a tag from a template-switch adaptor with 12 random nucleotides. TCRdb itself ran the 5' RACE reads through MiXCR, one entry per CDR3 protein. This table holds around 820,000 distinct CDR3 sequences, 20% to 25% found once. V lost 4 bases to trimming and J lost 1 base, with 7 bases between them. Germline loops: CDR1 SNHLY, CDR2 FYNNEI. The CDR3 has 13 amino acids. The donors, all healthy, were Caucasians living in Russia, aged roughly 6 to 90. Separately, the same data were catalogued under a study of T cells of mothers and their children. That paper states: The overlap seen between related mothers and children slightly exceeded that of unrelated pairs, though not significantly.

Sequencing was done on a sample of blood. The chain couples TRBV2 to TRBJ2-5; no clear D gene. The TCR comes from a boy younger than 18 in good health. This CDR3 is CASSGSSQETQYF. The CDR3 DNA is TGTGCCAGCAGTGGAAGCAGCCAAGAGACCCAGTACTTC.